A selection of T cell receptor beta chains follows, all from one sample in a study of blood T cell repertoires in COVID-19. Repertoires were generated with immunoSEQ multiplex PCR, while TCRdb's copy carries only in-frame clones and drops some. The repertoire holds roughly 250,000 clones, with more than 85% as singletons. Sequencing input: PBMCs or T cells enriched from blood (not recorded which). Receptors originate from a woman between 50 and 59 years old who had recovered from COVID-19. Both conserved end residues are part of each CDR3. Fields, in order: J gene, D gene, V gene, clone size, CDR3 DNA, CDR3 protein. D genes are given only for firm matches. Clone size, where shown, is once, few, many, or a class for clones that have expanded.

J: TRBJ1-4
D: .
V: TRBV2
size: .
DNA: TGTGCCAGCAGTGATTATCTTGGGGGGGCGAGCGGAAAACTGTTTTTT
CDR3: CASSDYLGGASGKLFF

J: TRBJ2-2
D: .
V: TRBV11-2
size: .
DNA: TGTGCCAGCAGCTTGGAGGGGGCGCCCGGCGGGGAGCTGTTTTTT
CDR3: CASSLEGAPGGELFF

J: TRBJ2-7
D: .
V: TRBV27
size: .
DNA: TGTGCCAGCAGTTCTTCCCCGGGACTCTCCTACGAGCAGTACTTC
CDR3: CASSSSPGLSYEQYF

J: TRBJ2-6
D: TRBD1
V: TRBV28
size: .
DNA: TGTGCCAGCAGTTTATGGGGACAGGGCTCTGGGGCCAACGTCCTGACTTTC
CDR3: CASSLWGQGSGANVLTF

J: TRBJ2-7
D: .
V: TRBV18
size: .
DNA: TGTGCCAGCTCACCCCCTCCGGGGTCCTACTACGAGCAGTACTTC
CDR3: CASSPPPGSYYEQYF

J: TRBJ2-2
D: .
V: TRBV27
size: .
DNA: TGTGCCAGCAGTACGGACAGGAACACCGGGGAGCTGTTTTTT
CDR3: CASSTDRNTGELFF

J: TRBJ2-4
D: .
V: TRBV5-1
size: .
DNA: TGCGCCAGCAGCTCGACAGACAAAAACATTCAGTACTTC
CDR3: CASSSTDKNIQYF

J: TRBJ2-1
D: TRBD2
V: TRBV9
size: .
DNA: TGTGCCAGCAGCGTTCTTAGCGGGAAAAAGGTCAATGAGCAGTTCTTC
CDR3: CASSVLSGKKVNEQFF

J: TRBJ1-1
D: .
V: TRBV7-9
size: .
DNA: TGTGCCAGCAGCTTAGACGGGGAAGCTTTCTTT
CDR3: CASSLDGEAFF

J: TRBJ1-6
D: .
V: TRBV28
size: .
DNA: TGTGCCAGCAGTTTTGTTGGACAGACGAAAAATTCACCCCTCCACTTT
CDR3: CASSFVGQTKNSPLHF

J: TRBJ1-2
D: .
V: TRBV7-2
size: .
DNA: TGTGCCAGCAGCTCCTCGGGAGATGTAGGGGACTATGGCTACACCTTC
CDR3: CASSSSGDVGDYGYTF

J: TRBJ2-5
D: .
V: TRBV5-1
size: few
DNA: TGCGCCAGCAGCTTACCCCAGTATACCCAGTACTTC
CDR3: CASSLPQYTQYF

J: TRBJ2-1
D: TRBD1
V: TRBV6-1
size: .
DNA: TGTGCCAGCAGTGATCAGGACAGGGGGAATGAGCAGTTCTTC
CDR3: CASSDQDRGNEQFF

J: TRBJ2-3
D: TRBD2
V: TRBV5-1
size: .
DNA: TGCGCCAGCAGCCCCACGAGGAGCGGGAGGACAGATACGCAGTATTTT
CDR3: CASSPTRSGRTDTQYF

J: TRBJ1-4
D: .
V: TRBV3-1/TRBV3-2
size: .
DNA: TGTGCCAGCAGCGGACTCGGGGAAAAACTGTTTTTT
CDR3: CASSGLGEKLFF

J: TRBJ2-5
D: TRBD1
V: TRBV7-3
size: .
DNA: TGTGCCAGCAGCCCAGGACAGGCAAAAGAGACCCAGTACTTC
CDR3: CASSPGQAKETQYF

J: TRBJ2-2
D: .
V: TRBV5-1
size: .
DNA: TGCGCCAGCAGCTTGGGCGAGAACACCGGGGAGCTGTTTTTT
CDR3: CASSLGENTGELFF

J: TRBJ2-7
D: .
V: TRBV11-2
size: .
DNA: TGTGCCAGCAGCTTAGGCGGATCCTACGAGCAGTACTTC
CDR3: CASSLGGSYEQYF

J: TRBJ1-2
D: .
V: TRBV12-3/TRBV12-4
size: .
DNA: TGTGCCAGCAGCCCTCTACAGGGAGATGGCTACACCTTC
CDR3: CASSPLQGDGYTF

J: TRBJ2-7
D: .
V: TRBV3-1/TRBV3-2
size: .
DNA: TGTGCCAGCAGCCACGCGAGGCGCCCCCACGAGCAGTACTTC
CDR3: CASSHARRPHEQYF

J: TRBJ2-7
D: TRBD2
V: TRBV28
size: .
DNA: TGTGCCAGCAACCACCCCACGGGACTACGTGTCGAGCAGTACTTC
CDR3: CASNHPTGLRVEQYF

J: TRBJ1-1
D: .
V: TRBV27
size: .
DNA: TGTGCCAGCAGTTTCTGTTTTACGGGGGGCTGCACTGAAGCTTTCTTT
CDR3: CASSFCFTGGCTEAFF

J: TRBJ2-1
D: TRBD1
V: TRBV5-4
size: .
DNA: TGTGCCAGCATCAACTCTGGGACAGTCAATGAGCAGTTCTTC
CDR3: CASINSGTVNEQFF

J: TRBJ2-3
D: TRBD2
V: TRBV29-1
size: .
DNA: TGCAGCGTTGACTTTCTGGGACTAGCGGGAGATTGGGATACGCAGTATTTT
CDR3: CSVDFLGLAGDWDTQYF

J: TRBJ2-7
D: TRBD1
V: TRBV3-1/TRBV3-2
size: .
DNA: TGTGCCAGCGGTGGACAGGGGGCGTACGAGCAGTACTTC
CDR3: CASGGQGAYEQYF

J: TRBJ2-5
D: TRBD1
V: TRBV24-1
size: few
DNA: TGTGCCACCAGTGATCCCGCGACAGGGTACCAAGAGACCCAGTACTTC
CDR3: CATSDPATGYQETQYF

J: TRBJ2-7
D: TRBD2
V: TRBV7-8
size: .
DNA: TGTGCCAGCAGCCGAGATAGCGGGATAATCTCCCACGAGCAGTACTTC
CDR3: CASSRDSGIISHEQYF

J: TRBJ2-7
D: TRBD2
V: TRBV27
size: few
DNA: TGTGCCAGCAGCCGTGGACTAGCGGGGAGAGGGACGAGCGAGCAGTACTTC
CDR3: CASSRGLAGRGTSEQYF

J: TRBJ1-2
D: TRBD1
V: TRBV4-2
size: .
DNA: TGTGCCAGCAGCCAAGAGCTTACAGGGGATAACTATGGCTACACCTTC
CDR3: CASSQELTGDNYGYTF

J: TRBJ2-7
D: TRBD2
V: TRBV6-5
size: .
DNA: TGTGCCAGCATGCGACCCGCGGGAGGGCGCGAGCAGTACTTC
CDR3: CASMRPAGGREQYF

J: TRBJ2-7
D: TRBD2
V: TRBV7-2
size: .
DNA: TGTGCCAGCAGCCCAATACTAGCGGGGCCCCGCTACGAGCAGTACTTC
CDR3: CASSPILAGPRYEQYF

J: TRBJ1-1
D: .
V: TRBV9
size: few
DNA: TGTGCCAGCAGCAGCCCCGGGACAACGAACACTGAAGCTTTCTTT
CDR3: CASSSPGTTNTEAFF

J: TRBJ2-5
D: .
V: TRBV7-9
size: .
DNA: TGTGCCAGCAGCCCGTCTGCGGGATCCGAGACCCAGTACTTC
CDR3: CASSPSAGSETQYF

J: TRBJ2-7
D: TRBD1
V: TRBV4-1
size: once
DNA: TGCGCCAGCAGCCACCGGGGACAGGAGAGCTCCTACGAGCAGTACTTC
CDR3: CASSHRGQESSYEQYF

J: TRBJ2-1
D: .
V: TRBV5-1
size: .
DNA: TGCGCCAGCAGCTTAAGTGACACTGCCTACAATGAGCAGTTCTTC
CDR3: CASSLSDTAYNEQFF

J: TRBJ1-1
D: .
V: TRBV7-9
size: few
DNA: TGTGCCAGCAGCCCGTCAGGACAGACGAACACTGAAGCTTTCTTT
CDR3: CASSPSGQTNTEAFF

J: TRBJ2-1
D: .
V: TRBV24-1
size: .
DNA: TGTGCCACGGACAGCGGACGCTACAATGAGCAGTTCTTC
CDR3: CATDSGRYNEQFF

J: TRBJ2-1
D: .
V: TRBV9
size: .
DNA: TGTGCCAGCAGCATGGCGGGACAGTTCTCCGCACGCTCCTACAATGAGCAGTTCTTC
CDR3: CASSMAGQFSARSYNEQFF

J: TRBJ1-5
D: TRBD1
V: TRBV10-3
size: few
DNA: TGTGCCATCAGTGAGCGGGACAGGACCCTTCTGGGCAATCAGCCCCAGCATTTT
CDR3: CAISERDRTLLGNQPQHF

J: TRBJ2-1
D: TRBD2
V: TRBV4-1
size: .
DNA: TGCGCCAGCAGCCGAGGACTAGCGGGAGAGAGTGAGCAGTTCTTC
CDR3: CASSRGLAGESEQFF

J: TRBJ2-7
D: TRBD2
V: TRBV9
size: .
DNA: TGTGCCAGCAGCCCAAAAGCGACTAGCGGCTCCTACGAGCAGTACTTC
CDR3: CASSPKATSGSYEQYF

J: TRBJ2-3
D: .
V: TRBV7-7
size: .
DNA: TGTGCTAGCAGCTCCGGGGTGTCTAGCACAGATACGCAGTATTTT
CDR3: CASSSGVSSTDTQYF

J: TRBJ1-2
D: .
V: TRBV5-6
size: .
DNA: TGTGCCAGCAGCTCCCAGGGGAACTATGGCTACACCTTC
CDR3: CASSSQGNYGYTF

J: TRBJ2-3
D: TRBD1
V: TRBV12-3/TRBV12-4
size: .
DNA: TGTGCCAGCTCCAGGGGGTTTCCAGATACGCAGTATTTT
CDR3: CASSRGFPDTQYF

J: TRBJ2-5
D: TRBD1
V: TRBV30
size: .
DNA: TGTGCCTGGAGTTACAACAGGGGAGAGACCCAGTACTTC
CDR3: CAWSYNRGETQYF

J: TRBJ1-3
D: TRBD1
V: TRBV2
size: .
DNA: TGTGCCAGCAGTCGGGACAGGAGGGGAAACACCATATATTTT
CDR3: CASSRDRRGNTIYF

J: TRBJ1-4
D: TRBD1
V: TRBV7-9
size: .
DNA: TGTGCCAGCAGCCCGGGACAGCTTGCAACTAATGAAAAACTGTTTTTT
CDR3: CASSPGQLATNEKLFF

J: TRBJ2-2
D: .
V: TRBV28
size: .
DNA: TGTGCCAGCAGCCCTTCGGCAGGGAGGTTGGGCGGGGAGCTGTTTTTT
CDR3: CASSPSAGRLGGELFF

J: TRBJ1-2
D: .
V: TRBV11-1
size: .
DNA: TGTGCCAGCAGCGCAAGCATTTTTAACTATGGCTACACCTTC
CDR3: CASSASIFNYGYTF

J: TRBJ1-5
D: .
V: TRBV28
size: .
DNA: TGTGCCAGTAAACAGAATCAGCCCCAGCATTTT
CDR3: CASKQNQPQHF

J: TRBJ2-3
D: TRBD2
V: TRBV7-3
size: .
DNA: TGTGCCAGCAGCTCGACTAGCGCCGATACGCAGTATTTT
CDR3: CASSSTSADTQYF

J: TRBJ2-7
D: TRBD2
V: TRBV6-5
size: once
DNA: TGTGCCAGCAGTTACGGGACTAGCGGCTACGAGCAGTACTTC
CDR3: CASSYGTSGYEQYF

J: TRBJ2-1
D: TRBD2
V: TRBV9
size: .
DNA: TGTGCCAGCAGCCCCAGTACTAGCGGGGGGAGCTCCTACAATGAGCAGTTCTTC
CDR3: CASSPSTSGGSSYNEQFF

J: TRBJ1-2
D: TRBD1
V: TRBV28
size: .
DNA: TGTGCCAGCAAAACAGGGGGCTCTAACTATGGCTACACCTTC
CDR3: CASKTGGSNYGYTF

J: TRBJ1-5
D: .
V: TRBV5-5
size: .
DNA: TGTGCCAGCAGCTCCACACAGGGCAATCAGCCCCAGCATTTT
CDR3: CASSSTQGNQPQHF

J: TRBJ2-2
D: .
V: TRBV21-1
size: few
DNA: TGTGCCAGCAGCAAACCGTTGCGGCGCCTGGAGCTGTTTTTT
CDR3: CASSKPLRRLELFF

J: TRBJ2-3
D: TRBD1
V: TRBV7-9
size: .
DNA: TGTGCCAGCAGTTTAAAGACAGGGGGAGATACGCAGTATTTT
CDR3: CASSLKTGGDTQYF

J: TRBJ1-4
D: .
V: TRBV5-5
size: .
DNA: TGTGCCAGCAGCAGACAGATCACTAATGAAAAACTGTTTTTT
CDR3: CASSRQITNEKLFF

J: TRBJ1-4
D: TRBD1
V: TRBV19
size: .
DNA: TGTGCCACCTTGGGACAGGGGTTAGGTGAAAAACTGTTTTTT
CDR3: CATLGQGLGEKLFF

J: TRBJ1-5
D: TRBD1
V: TRBV2
size: .
DNA: TGTGCCAGCAGTGCGGGACAGAGCAATCAGCCCCAGCATTTT
CDR3: CASSAGQSNQPQHF